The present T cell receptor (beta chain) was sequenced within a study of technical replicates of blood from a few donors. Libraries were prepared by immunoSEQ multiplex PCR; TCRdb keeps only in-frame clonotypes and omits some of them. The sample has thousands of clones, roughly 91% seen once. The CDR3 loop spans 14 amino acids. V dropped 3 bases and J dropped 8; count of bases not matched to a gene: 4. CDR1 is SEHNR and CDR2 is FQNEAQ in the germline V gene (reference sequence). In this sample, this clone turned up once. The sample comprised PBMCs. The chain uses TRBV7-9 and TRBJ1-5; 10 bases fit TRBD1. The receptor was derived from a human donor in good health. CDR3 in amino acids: CASSLGQGWEPQHF. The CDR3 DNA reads TGTGCCAGCAGCTTGGGACAGGGGTGGGAGCCCCAGCATTTT.